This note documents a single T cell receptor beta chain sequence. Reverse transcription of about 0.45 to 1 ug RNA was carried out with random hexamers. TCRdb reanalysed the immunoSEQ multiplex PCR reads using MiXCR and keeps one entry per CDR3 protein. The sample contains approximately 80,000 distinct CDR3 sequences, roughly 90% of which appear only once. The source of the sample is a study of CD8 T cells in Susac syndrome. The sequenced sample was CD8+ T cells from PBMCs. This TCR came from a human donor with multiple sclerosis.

The CDR3 DNA follows: TGCGCCAGCAGCCAAGCTCCAGGGTCTGGAAACACCATATATTTT. This sequence encodes CASSQAPGSGNTIYF. The chain joins TRBV4-1 to TRBJ1-3; tentative D call: TRBD1 (5 bases). The CDR3 runs to 15 residues. Germline values: CDR1 MGHRA, CDR2 YSYEKL. The germline V and J ends were trimmed by 1 base and 1 base, with 8 bases remaining between them.